This paragraph reports one TCR beta chain. This sample is part of a study of T cells after somatic rescue of genetic block. Assay: immunoSEQ multiplex PCR; the TCRdb copy retains only in-frame clones and omits some. The repertoire includes roughly 110,000 clones, around 90% of them detected once, and roughly 1.5% sits in the top ten. The V segment lost 5 bases and the J segment 1 base; nucleotides outside the gene matches: 7. Per the germline V gene, CDR1 is SGHNT and CDR2 is YYREEE (reference sequence). CDR3 size: 15 residues. The source is a woman younger than 35. This chain joins TRBV5-4 and TRBJ2-3; TRBD2 aligns across 7 bases. Material: peripheral blood mononuclear cells (PBMCs). DNA of the CDR3: TGTGCCAGCAGTCCGGGAGGACCCCGCACAGATACGCAGTATTTT. Amino acids: CASSPGGPRTDTQYF.